This is a list of T cell receptor beta chains from one sample in a study of early T cells in non-severe SARS-CoV-2 infection. TCRdb passed the 5' RACE reads through MiXCR, listing each CDR3 protein once. This table holds tens of thousands of distinct CDR3 sequences, 4% found once. Material for sequencing was whole blood. These TCRs come from an adult who was a healthcare worker with PCR-confirmed SARS-CoV-2 infection or an uninfected control (not recorded which). Each CDR3 is given with its conserved first and last residue. Each record gives: D gene, V gene, J gene, clone size, CDR3 protein, CDR3 DNA. A D gene is named only where the DNA matches it firmly. A row's size may be missing; if present it is once, few, many or a size class.

NA,TRBV11-2,TRBJ2-2,NA,CASSPQGNTGELFF,TGTGCCAGCAGCCCACAGGGTAACACCGGGGAGCTGTTTTTT
TRBD2,TRBV29-1,TRBJ2-2,many,CSVEATSVHTGELFF,TGCAGCGTTGAGGCGACTAGCGTTCACACCGGGGAGCTGTTTTTT
NA,TRBV7-2,TRBJ1-5,many,CASSFVAGGGQPQHF,TGTGCCAGCAGCTTCGTCGCGGGGGGAGGGCAGCCCCAGCATTTT
TRBD2,TRBV20-1,TRBJ2-7,NA,CSARDLAGAYEQYF,TGCAGTGCTAGAGATTTAGCGGGGGCCTACGAGCAGTACTTC
NA,TRBV6-1,TRBJ2-4,many,CASSEGAYRDIQYF,TGTGCCAGCAGTGAAGGGGCTTATCGGGACATTCAGTACTTC
TRBD1,TRBV4-1,TRBJ2-7,many,CASSQDPGQGSEQYF,TGCGCCAGCAGCCAAGATCCGGGACAGGGCTCCGAGCAGTACTTC
NA,TRBV12-3/TRBV12-4,TRBJ2-7,many,CASSRDYEQYF,TGTGCCAGCAGCCGAGACTACGAGCAGTACTTC
TRBD2,TRBV7-8,TRBJ2-5,many,CASSFSGLAALETQYF,TGTGCCAGCAGCTTCTCGGGACTAGCGGCTCTAGAGACCCAGTACTTC
NA,TRBV6-2/TRBV6-3,TRBJ2-7,NA,CASSQTRGRGSYEQYF,TGTGCCAGCAGCCAAACCCGGGGCCGGGGCTCCTACGAGCAGTACTTC
TRBD1,TRBV7-9,TRBJ1-2,few,CASSTGDGYGYTF,TGTGCCAGCAGCACAGGGGATGGCTATGGCTACACCTTC
NA,TRBV5-1,TRBJ1-1,many,CASSLRPTGDAFF,TGCGCCAGCAGCCTAAGGCCCACAGGTGACGCTTTCTTT
NA,TRBV10-3,TRBJ2-7,many,CAISLENTNYEQYF,TGTGCCATCAGTCTGGAGAATACTAACTACGAGCAGTACTTC
NA,TRBV12-3/TRBV12-4,TRBJ2-3,few,CASSLALTSTDTQYF,TGTGCCAGCAGTTTAGCTCTGACTAGCACAGATACGCAGTATTTT
NA,TRBV27,TRBJ2-7,many,CASSFGPSYEQYF,TGTGCCAGCAGTTTTGGCCCATCCTACGAGCAGTACTTC
NA,TRBV3-1,TRBJ2-7,many,CASSQRGFAEQYF,TGTGCCAGCAGCCAACGAGGTTTCGCCGAGCAGTACTTC
NA,TRBV18,TRBJ2-3,many,CASSPTQQGTSTDTQYF,TGTGCCAGCTCACCAACCCAACAGGGGACTAGCACAGATACGCAGTATTTT
NA,TRBV7-3,TRBJ2-3,many,CASSLPPDTQYF,TGTGCCAGCAGCTTGCCACCGGATACGCAGTATTTT
NA,TRBV7-2,TRBJ2-5,many,CASSFHRLVGLGETQYF,TGTGCCAGCAGCTTCCACCGACTAGTGGGCCTGGGAGAGACCCAGTACTTC
NA,TRBV5-5,TRBJ1-3,many,CASRIIGADSGNTIYF,TGTGCCAGCAGAATCATAGGTGCGGACTCTGGAAACACCATATATTTT
TRBD1,TRBV11-1,TRBJ2-7,few,CASSLRTGVPYEQYF,TGTGCCAGCAGCCTGCGGACAGGGGTACCCTACGAGCAGTACTTC
TRBD1,TRBV5-6,TRBJ1-1,many,CASSRDRGTTEAFF,TGTGCCAGCAGCCGGGACAGGGGGACCACTGAAGCTTTCTTT
NA,TRBV7-8,TRBJ1-2,many,CASSLDTLYGYTF,TGTGCCAGCAGCTTAGACACTCTCTATGGCTACACCTTC
NA,TRBV20-1,TRBJ2-3,many,CSAGVAGGYRTDTQYF,TGCAGTGCAGGCGTGGCCGGAGGGTATAGAACAGATACGCAGTATTTT
TRBD2,TRBV2,TRBJ2-1,many,CASSENVGGGEQFF,TGTGCCAGCAGTGAGAACGTTGGGGGAGGGGAGCAGTTCTTC
TRBD1,TRBV5-1,TRBJ1-2,many,CASSPPGQGGGAYGYTF,TGCGCCAGCAGCCCGCCGGGACAGGGGGGTGGTGCCTATGGCTACACCTTC
NA,TRBV12-3/TRBV12-4,TRBJ2-3,many,CASTRANTDTQYF,TGTGCCAGCACGCGGGCCAACACAGATACGCAGTATTTT
TRBD1,TRBV11-3,TRBJ1-1,NA,CASSSTGVVTEAFF,TGTGCCAGCAGCTCCACAGGGGTTGTCACTGAAGCTTTCTTT
NA,TRBV29-1,TRBJ2-7,many,CSVGVSEFYEQYF,TGCAGCGTTGGGGTTAGCGAATTCTACGAGCAGTACTTC
TRBD1,TRBV6-5,TRBJ1-1,many,CASSLRDRGRTFF,TGTGCCAGCAGCCTCCGGGACAGGGGGCGAACTTTCTTT
NA,TRBV19,TRBJ1-6,many,CATRPRTSGNSPLHF,TGTGCCACCAGACCACGAACCTCTGGTAATTCACCCCTCCACTTT
NA,TRBV18,TRBJ1-1,many,CASSPAERVRNTEAFF,TGTGCCAGCTCACCGGCCGAGAGGGTTCGGAACACTGAAGCTTTCTTT
NA,TRBV11-3,TRBJ2-3,many,CASSPGGSTDTQYF,TGTGCCAGCAGCCCTGGCGGCTCCACAGATACGCAGTATTTT
TRBD2,TRBV18,TRBJ2-7,many,CASSPYSAGGPYEQYF,TGTGCCAGCTCACCATACTCAGCGGGAGGGCCATACGAGCAGTACTTC
NA,TRBV6-6,TRBJ2-5,NA,CASSLNSRRMKTQYF,TGTGCCAGCAGTCTTAACTCCCGGAGGATGAAGACCCAGTACTTC
TRBD2,TRBV11-2,TRBJ2-1,many,CASSSTTPRRLAGAVLSYNEQFF,TGTGCCAGCAGCTCTACGACTCCCCGGCGACTAGCGGGCGCCGTACTCTCCTACAATGAGCAGTTCTTC
TRBD2,TRBV6-5,TRBJ2-7,many,CASSFSGYASYEQYF,TGTGCCAGCAGTTTTAGCGGGTACGCCTCCTACGAGCAGTACTTC
TRBD1,TRBV18,TRBJ2-7,many,CASSPQPPTGIHEQYF,TGTGCCAGCTCACCCCAACCACCGACAGGGATCCACGAGCAGTACTTC
TRBD2,TRBV20-1,TRBJ2-7,many,CSASQLMTSGYYEQYF,TGCAGTGCTAGCCAACTCATGACTAGCGGGTACTACGAGCAGTACTTC
NA,TRBV6-6,TRBJ1-1,many,CASVGEGGLGGAFF,TGTGCCAGCGTCGGTGAAGGTGGGTTAGGTGGAGCTTTCTTT
NA,TRBV3-1,TRBJ1-1,few,CASSQTLYTEAFF,TGTGCCAGCAGCCAAACCCTGTACACTGAAGCTTTCTTT
NA,TRBV29-1,TRBJ2-2,many,CSVDTGTNTGELFF,TGCAGCGTTGACACAGGGACGAACACCGGGGAGCTGTTTTTT
NA,TRBV11-2,TRBJ2-5,many,CASSLLLGETQYF,TGTGCCAGCAGCTTATTATTGGGGGAGACCCAGTACTTC
TRBD1,TRBV2,TRBJ2-7,many,CASTAGTGRRNEQYF,TGTGCCAGCACAGCCGGGACAGGGCGTAGGAACGAGCAGTACTTC
NA,TRBV19,TRBJ2-7,many,CASSNGADYEQYF,TGTGCCAGTAGTAATGGGGCGGACTACGAGCAGTACTTC
TRBD1,TRBV3-1,TRBJ2-7,many,CASSQAGTGIHEQYF,TGTGCCAGCAGCCAGGCCGGGACAGGGATACACGAGCAGTACTTC
NA,TRBV18,TRBJ2-5,many,CASSPLDSALETQYF,TGTGCCAGCTCACCATTGGACAGCGCCCTAGAGACCCAGTACTTC
TRBD2,TRBV11-2,TRBJ2-1,few,CASSLDLGGVSYNEQFF,TGTGCCAGCAGCTTAGATCTGGGAGGGGTGTCCTACAATGAGCAGTTCTTC
TRBD1,TRBV6-2/TRBV6-3,TRBJ1-5,many,CASSPGNGQGSNQPQHF,TGTGCCAGCAGCCCTGGGAACGGACAGGGTAGCAATCAGCCCCAGCATTTT
NA,TRBV5-1,TRBJ2-3,NA,CASRPESPTDTQYF,TGCGCCAGCAGGCCCGAGTCGCCCACAGATACGCAGTATTTT
TRBD2,TRBV20-1,TRBJ2-3,few,CSARTTSGGPDTQYF,TGCAGTGCTAGAACGACTAGCGGGGGGCCAGATACGCAGTATTTT